This entry is about one T cell receptor (beta chain). The method was immunoSEQ multiplex PCR; TCRdb's version includes in-frame clones alone and lacks a portion of them. This sample carries some 85,000 clones, over 70% of them seen once, and the ten largest clones take 19%. This record belongs to a study of T cells in localized non-small cell lung cancer. This sequence originates from a man aged 40 to 69 with stage II squamous cell lung carcinoma. Sequenced material: PBMCs, taken before any cancer treatment.

Here the CDR3 DNA reads TGTGCCAGCAGCTCCTTTATTGCCGATGAGCAGTTCTTC. Protein product: CASSSFIADEQFF. The rearrangement joins TRBV7-3 to TRBJ2-1; D is undetermined. This CDR3 comprises 13 residues. Germline V gene lookup returns CDR1 SGHTA and CDR2 FQGTGA. V lost 4 bases and J lost 8, with 12 bases in between.